The 9 T cell receptor beta chains in this list originate from one sample, sequenced in a study of a mutant IDH1 vaccine in newly diagnosed glioma. Their target antigens are unknown. Profiling relied on immunoSEQ multiplex PCR, and the TCRdb table lists in-frame clones only, not all of them. This table holds tens of thousands of clones, about 89% found once. This sample's time point: week 23, last vaccination. What each vaccine dose contained was 300 ug of mutant IDH1 20-mer peptide, accompanied by topical imiquimod. Sequencing used PBMCs, obtained from a glioma patient whose treatment included an IDH1 peptide vaccine. All receptors come from a man aged 40-49 years with glioma.

V usage is TRBV25-1 and J usage is TRBJ2-1; D not certain. This CDR3 has 12 amino acids. Germline V CDR1 and CDR2: MGHDK, SYGVNS. V shed 4 bases and J shed 5 bases, with 6 bases lying between them. The chain's CDR3 is CASSGMNNEQFF. CDR3 nucleotide sequence: TGTGCCAGCAGTGGTATGAACAATGAGCAGTTCTTC.

The CDR3 loop reads CASSLETYNEQFF. The CDR3 nucleotides are TGTGCCAGCAGCTTGGAGACCTACAATGAGCAGTTCTTC. The chain joins TRBV5-4 to TRBJ2-1; no firm D call. Trimming left V 0 bases short and J 2 bases short, with 3 bases between. The CDR3 contains 13 residues. The germline V gene encodes CDR1 SGHNT and CDR2 YYREEE (reference sequence).

The CDR3: CASSRHGGHTGELFF. CDR3 coding DNA: TGTGCCAGCAGTAGACATGGAGGACACACCGGGGAGCTGTTTTTT. V usage is TRBV27 and J usage is TRBJ2-2; the D gene is possibly TRBD2 (5 bases). Trimming took off 5 bases at V and 3 bases at J, with 13 bases between the two ends. The CDR3 length is 15 residues. Germline assignment: CDR1 MNHEY and CDR2 SMNVEV (reference sequence).

V gene TRBV6-5 combines with J gene TRBJ1-1; TRBD1 aligns across 9 bases. The CDR3 is 13 residues long. CDR1 MNHEY and CDR2 SVGAGI come from the germline V gene. The V segment lost 6 bases and the J segment 6 bases; nucleotides outside the gene matches: 5. CDR3 residues: CASSLDRGAEAFF. The CDR3 DNA reads as TGTGCCAGCAGCTTGGACAGGGGCGCTGAAGCTTTCTTT.

This chain connects TRBV28 to TRBJ1-1, with 9 bases identical to TRBD1. The length of the CDR3 is 14 residues. Trimming took 5 bases from V and 4 from J; bases not matched to a gene: 5. Germline-derived CDR1 and CDR2 are MDHEN and SYDVKM. DNA for the CDR3: TGTGCCAGCAGTACCGGACAGGGGAGCACTGAAGCTTTCTTT. Amino acids: CASSTGQGSTEAFF. The full variable domain, in which reference TRBV28 and TRBJ1-1 provide the parts outside the CDR3, is DVKVTQSSRYLVKRTGEKVFLECVQDMDHENMFWYRQDPGLGLRLIYFSYDVKMKEKGDIPEGYSVSREKKERFSLILESASTNQTSMYLCASSTGQGSTEAFFGQGTRLTVV.

J is TRBJ2-2 and V is TRBV1; the DNA was not used to check the table's D call, TRBD2. TRBV1 is listed as a pseudogene. The CDR3 is 16 amino acids. CDR3 sequence: CTSSHKREWTTGELFF. The CDR3, as DNA: TGCACCAGCAGCCATAAGCGGGAGTGGACCACCGGGGAGCTGTTTTTT.

This chain connects TRBV5-6 to TRBJ2-7; weak D call: TRBD2 (6 bases). V was trimmed by 4 bases and J by 5 bases, leaving 16 bases between them. The CDR3 extends over 14 amino acids. Germline CDR1 is SGHDT and CDR2 is YYEEEE. Here the CDR3 reads CASSLWDFLNEQYF. The CDR3 nucleotides are TGTGCCAGCAGCCTGTGGGACTTTCTCAACGAGCAGTACTTC.

The chain employs TRBV6-5 and TRBJ2-1; TRBD2 aligns across 9 bases. The germline V gene encodes CDR1 MNHEY and CDR2 SVGAGI. The CDR3 runs to 15 residues. The ends lost 5 bases at V and 0 bases at J; junction bases unmatched: 2. CDR3 region: CASSISGGSYNEQFF. The CDR3, as DNA: TGTGCCAGCAGTATTAGCGGGGGCTCCTACAATGAGCAGTTCTTC.

J is TRBJ2-2 and V is TRBV7-7; no clear D. Germline-derived CDR1 and CDR2 are SSHAT and FNYEAQ (reference sequence). The CDR3 spans 13 residues. Deletions cut 5 bases from V and 5 bases from J, with 9 bases between. The chain's CDR3 is CASSPRRTGELFF. DNA of the CDR3: TGTGCCAGCAGCCCCCGGCGGACCGGGGAGCTGTTTTTT.